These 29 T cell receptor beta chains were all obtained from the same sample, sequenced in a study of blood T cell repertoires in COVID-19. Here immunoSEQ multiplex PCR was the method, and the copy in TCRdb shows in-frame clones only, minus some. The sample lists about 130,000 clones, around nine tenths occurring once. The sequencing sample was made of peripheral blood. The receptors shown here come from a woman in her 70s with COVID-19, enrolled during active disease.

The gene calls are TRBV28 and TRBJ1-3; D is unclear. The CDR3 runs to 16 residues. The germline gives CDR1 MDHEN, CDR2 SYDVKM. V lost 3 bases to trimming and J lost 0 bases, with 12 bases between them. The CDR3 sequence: CASSLPYSSSGNTIYF. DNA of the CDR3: TGTGCCAGCAGTTTGCCCTACAGCTCCTCTGGAAACACCATATATTTT.

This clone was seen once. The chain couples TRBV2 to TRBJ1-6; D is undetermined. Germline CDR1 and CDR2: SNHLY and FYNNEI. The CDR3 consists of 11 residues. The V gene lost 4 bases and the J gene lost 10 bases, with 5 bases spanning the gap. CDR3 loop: CASSVRSPLHF. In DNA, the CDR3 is TGTGCCAGCAGTGTTAGATCACCCCTCCACTTT.

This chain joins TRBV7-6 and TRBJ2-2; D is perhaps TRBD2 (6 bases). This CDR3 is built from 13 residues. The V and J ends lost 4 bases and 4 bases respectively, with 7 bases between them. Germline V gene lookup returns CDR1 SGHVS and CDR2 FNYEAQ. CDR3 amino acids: CASSSEGTGELFF. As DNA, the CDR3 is TGTGCCAGCAGCTCGGAGGGCACCGGGGAGCTGTTTTTT. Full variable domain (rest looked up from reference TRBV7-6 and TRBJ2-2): GAGVSQSPRYKVTKRGQDVALRCDPISGHVSLYWYRQALGQGPEFLTYFNYEAQQDKSGLPNDRFSAERPEGSISTLTIQRTEQRDSAMYRCASSSEGTGELFFGEGSRLTVL.

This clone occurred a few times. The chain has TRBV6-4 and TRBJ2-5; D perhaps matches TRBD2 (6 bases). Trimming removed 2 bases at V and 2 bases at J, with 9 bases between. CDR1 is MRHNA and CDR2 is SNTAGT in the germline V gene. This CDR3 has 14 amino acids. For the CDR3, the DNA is TGTGCCAGCAGTGACCCGGGACTTCAAGAGACCCAGTACTTC. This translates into CASSDPGLQETQYF.

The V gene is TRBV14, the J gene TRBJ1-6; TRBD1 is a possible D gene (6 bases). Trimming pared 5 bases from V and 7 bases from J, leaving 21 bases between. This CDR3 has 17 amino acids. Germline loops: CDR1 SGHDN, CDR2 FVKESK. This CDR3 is CASSVRRTDRGNSPLHF. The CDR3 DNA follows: TGTGCCAGCAGCGTACGGCGGACAGACAGAGGCAATTCACCCCTCCACTTT.

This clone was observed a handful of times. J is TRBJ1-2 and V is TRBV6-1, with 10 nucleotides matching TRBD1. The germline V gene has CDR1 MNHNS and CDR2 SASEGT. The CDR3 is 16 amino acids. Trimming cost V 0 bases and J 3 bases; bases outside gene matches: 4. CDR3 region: CASSEARDRGDYGYTF. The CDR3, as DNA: TGTGCCAGCAGTGAAGCGCGGGACAGGGGAGACTATGGCTACACCTTC.

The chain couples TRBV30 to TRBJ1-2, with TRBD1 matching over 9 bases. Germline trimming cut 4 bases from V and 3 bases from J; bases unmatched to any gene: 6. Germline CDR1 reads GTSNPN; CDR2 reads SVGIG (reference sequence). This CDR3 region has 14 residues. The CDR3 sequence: CAWKGTGFDYGYTF. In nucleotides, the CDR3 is TGTGCCTGGAAGGGGACAGGGTTTGACTATGGCTACACCTTC.

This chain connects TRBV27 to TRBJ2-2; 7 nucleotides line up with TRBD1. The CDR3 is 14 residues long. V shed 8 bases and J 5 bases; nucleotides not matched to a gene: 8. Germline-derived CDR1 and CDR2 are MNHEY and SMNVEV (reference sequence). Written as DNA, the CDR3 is TGTGCCAGCGGCCGGACAGGCGCGACCGGGGAGCTGTTTTTT. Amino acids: CASGRTGATGELFF.

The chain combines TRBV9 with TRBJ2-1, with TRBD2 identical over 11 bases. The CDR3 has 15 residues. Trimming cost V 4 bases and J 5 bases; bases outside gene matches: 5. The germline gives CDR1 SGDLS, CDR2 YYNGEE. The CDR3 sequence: CASSRLAGRNNEQFF. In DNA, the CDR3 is TGTGCCAGCAGCAGACTAGCGGGGAGGAACAATGAGCAGTTCTTC. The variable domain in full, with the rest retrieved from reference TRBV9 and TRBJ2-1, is DSGVTQTPKHLITATGQRVTLRCSPRSGDLSVYWYQQSLDQGLQFLIQYYNGEERAKGNILERFSAQQFPDLHSELNLSSLELGDSALYFCASSRLAGRNNEQFFGPGTRLTVL.

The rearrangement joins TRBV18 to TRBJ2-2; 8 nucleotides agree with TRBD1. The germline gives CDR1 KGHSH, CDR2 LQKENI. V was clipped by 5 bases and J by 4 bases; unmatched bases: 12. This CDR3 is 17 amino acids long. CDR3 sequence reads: CASSSDRDRIFTGELFF. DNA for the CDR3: TGTGCCAGCTCATCGGACAGGGACCGGATCTTCACCGGGGAGCTGTTTTTT.

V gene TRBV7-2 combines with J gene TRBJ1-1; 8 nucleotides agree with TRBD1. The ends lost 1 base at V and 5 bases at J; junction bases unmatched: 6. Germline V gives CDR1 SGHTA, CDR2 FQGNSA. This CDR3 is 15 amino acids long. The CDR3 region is CASSLDGTGPTEAFF. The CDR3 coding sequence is TGTGCCAGCAGCTTAGATGGGACAGGACCTACTGAAGCTTTCTTT.

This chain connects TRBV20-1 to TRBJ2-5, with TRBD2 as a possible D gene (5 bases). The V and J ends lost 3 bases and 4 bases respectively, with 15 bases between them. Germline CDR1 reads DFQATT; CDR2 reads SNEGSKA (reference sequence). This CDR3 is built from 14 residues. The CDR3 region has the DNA TGCAGTGCTAGTAGGACTGCCCTTATAGAGACCCAGTACTTC. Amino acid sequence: CSASRTALIETQYF.

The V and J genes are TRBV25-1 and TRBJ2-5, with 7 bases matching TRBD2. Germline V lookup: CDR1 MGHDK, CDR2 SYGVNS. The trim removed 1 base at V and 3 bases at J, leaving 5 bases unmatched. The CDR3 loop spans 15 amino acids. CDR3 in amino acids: CASSEFRGREETQYF. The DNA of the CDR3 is TGTGCCAGCAGTGAATTCCGGGGGAGGGAAGAGACCCAGTACTTC.

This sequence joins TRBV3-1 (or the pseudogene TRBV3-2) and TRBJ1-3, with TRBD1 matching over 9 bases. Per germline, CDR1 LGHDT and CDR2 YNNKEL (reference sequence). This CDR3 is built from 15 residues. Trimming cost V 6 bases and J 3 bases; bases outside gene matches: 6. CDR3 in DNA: TGTGCCAGCAGTATTACAGGGGGCATTGGAAACACCATATATTTT. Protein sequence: CASSITGGIGNTIYF.

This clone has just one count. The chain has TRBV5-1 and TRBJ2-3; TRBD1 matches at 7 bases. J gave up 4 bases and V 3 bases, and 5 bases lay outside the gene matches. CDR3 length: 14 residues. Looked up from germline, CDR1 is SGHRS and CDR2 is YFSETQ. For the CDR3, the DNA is TGCGCCAGCAGCTCAGGGGACAGCTCAGATACGCAGTATTTT. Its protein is CASSSGDSSDTQYF.

The CDR3 coding sequence is TGTGCCAGCAGTCGGACAGGGGGCCGCGGGAATCAGCCCCAGCATTTT. Translation: CASSRTGGRGNQPQHF. The chain is built from TRBV6-2 or TRBV6-3 and TRBJ1-5; 11 bases align to TRBD1. CDR3 size: 16 residues. Losses at the gene ends were 5 bases for V and 4 bases for J; bases not matched to a gene: 7. In germline, CDR1 is MNHEY, CDR2 SVGEGT.

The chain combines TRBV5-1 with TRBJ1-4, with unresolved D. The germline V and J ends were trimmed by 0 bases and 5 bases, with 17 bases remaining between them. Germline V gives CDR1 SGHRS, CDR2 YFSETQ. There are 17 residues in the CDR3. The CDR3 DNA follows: TGCGCCAGCAGCTTGGTCGTGTCGGGCGCGGGGAATGAAAAACTGTTTTTT. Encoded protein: CASSLVVSGAGNEKLFF.

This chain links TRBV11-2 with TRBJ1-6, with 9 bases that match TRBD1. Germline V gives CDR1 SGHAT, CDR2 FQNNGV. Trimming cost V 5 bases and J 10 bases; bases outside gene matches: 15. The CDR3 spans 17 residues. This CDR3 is CASSLPQGATTRSPLHF. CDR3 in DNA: TGTGCCAGCAGCCTCCCACAGGGGGCTACGACTCGGTCACCCCTCCACTTT.

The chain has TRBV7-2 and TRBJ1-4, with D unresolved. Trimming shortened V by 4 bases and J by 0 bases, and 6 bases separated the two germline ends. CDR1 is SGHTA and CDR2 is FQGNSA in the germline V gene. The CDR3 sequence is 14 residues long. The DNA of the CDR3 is TGTGCCAGCAGCTCACAAGCAACTAATGAAAAACTGTTTTTT. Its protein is CASSSQATNEKLFF.

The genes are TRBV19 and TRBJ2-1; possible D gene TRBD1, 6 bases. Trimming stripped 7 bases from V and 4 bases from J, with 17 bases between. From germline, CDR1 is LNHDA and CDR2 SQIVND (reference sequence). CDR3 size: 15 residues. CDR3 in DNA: TGTGCCAGTATTGGGGACACGGGGAATTACAATGAGCAGTTCTTC. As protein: CASIGDTGNYNEQFF.

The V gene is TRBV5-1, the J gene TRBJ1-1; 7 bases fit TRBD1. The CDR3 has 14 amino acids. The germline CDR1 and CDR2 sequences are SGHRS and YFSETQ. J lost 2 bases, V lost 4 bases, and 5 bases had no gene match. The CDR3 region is CASSVGGSNTEAFF. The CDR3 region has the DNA TGCGCCAGCAGCGTAGGGGGCTCAAACACTGAAGCTTTCTTT.

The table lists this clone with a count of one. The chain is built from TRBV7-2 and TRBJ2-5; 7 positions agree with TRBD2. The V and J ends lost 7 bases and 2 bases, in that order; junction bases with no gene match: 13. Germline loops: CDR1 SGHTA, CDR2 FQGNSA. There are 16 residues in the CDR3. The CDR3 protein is CASTLRGGGFQETQYF. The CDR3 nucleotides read TGTGCCAGCACCCTTAGAGGCGGGGGATTTCAAGAGACCCAGTACTTC.

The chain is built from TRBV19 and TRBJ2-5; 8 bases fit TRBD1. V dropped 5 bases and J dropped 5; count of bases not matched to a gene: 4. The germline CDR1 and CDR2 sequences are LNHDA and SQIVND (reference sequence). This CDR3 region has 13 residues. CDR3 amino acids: CASSGTGRETQYF. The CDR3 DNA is TGTGCCAGTAGTGGGACAGGTCGTGAGACCCAGTACTTC. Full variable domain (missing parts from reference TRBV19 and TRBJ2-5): DGGITQSPKYLFRKEGQNVTLSCEQNLNHDAMYWYRQDPGQGLRLIYYSQIVNDFQKGDIAEGYSVSREKKESFPLTVTSAQKNPTAFYLCASSGTGRETQYFGPGTRLLVL.

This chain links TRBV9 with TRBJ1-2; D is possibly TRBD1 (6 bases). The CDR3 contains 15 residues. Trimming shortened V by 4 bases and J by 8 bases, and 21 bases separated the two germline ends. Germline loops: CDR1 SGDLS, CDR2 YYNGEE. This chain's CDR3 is CASSSVGAAFKGYTF. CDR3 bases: TGTGCCAGCAGCTCGGTGGGGGCAGCATTTAAAGGCTACACCTTC.

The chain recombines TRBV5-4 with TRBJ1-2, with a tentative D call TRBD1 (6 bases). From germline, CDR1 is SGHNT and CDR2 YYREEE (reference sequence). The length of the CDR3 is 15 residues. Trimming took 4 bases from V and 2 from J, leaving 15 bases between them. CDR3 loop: CASSERTARNYGYTF. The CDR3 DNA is TGTGCCAGCAGCGAACGGACAGCCAGAAACTATGGCTACACCTTC.

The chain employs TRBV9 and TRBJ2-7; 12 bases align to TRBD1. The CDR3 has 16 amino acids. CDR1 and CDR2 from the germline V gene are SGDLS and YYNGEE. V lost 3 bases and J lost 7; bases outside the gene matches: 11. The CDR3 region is CASSAPPGQGAGEQYF. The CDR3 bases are TGTGCCAGCAGCGCCCCACCGGGACAGGGGGCAGGGGAGCAGTACTTC.

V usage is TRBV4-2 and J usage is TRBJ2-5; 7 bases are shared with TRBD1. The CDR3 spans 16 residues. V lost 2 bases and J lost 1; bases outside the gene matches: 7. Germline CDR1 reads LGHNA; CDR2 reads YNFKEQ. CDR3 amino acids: CASSQTPGTAQETQYF. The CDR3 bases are TGTGCCAGCAGCCAAACCCCCGGGACAGCCCAAGAGACCCAGTACTTC.

The CDR3 sequence: CASSPTGGVSNQPQHF. DNA of the CDR3: TGCGCCAGCAGTCCTACGGGGGGAGTGAGCAATCAGCCCCAGCATTTT. The rearrangement links TRBV5-1 to TRBJ1-5, with a weak D call TRBD1 (5 bases). This CDR3 spans 16 amino acids. V dropped 5 bases and J dropped 1 base, with 16 bases sitting between them. Germline V gene lookup returns CDR1 SGHRS and CDR2 YFSETQ.

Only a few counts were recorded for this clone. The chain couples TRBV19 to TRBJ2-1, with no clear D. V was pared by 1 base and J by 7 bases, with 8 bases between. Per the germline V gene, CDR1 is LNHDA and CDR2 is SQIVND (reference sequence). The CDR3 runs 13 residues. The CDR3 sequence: CASSIAGRNEQFF. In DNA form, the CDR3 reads TGTGCCAGTAGTATAGCGGGTAGGAATGAGCAGTTCTTC.